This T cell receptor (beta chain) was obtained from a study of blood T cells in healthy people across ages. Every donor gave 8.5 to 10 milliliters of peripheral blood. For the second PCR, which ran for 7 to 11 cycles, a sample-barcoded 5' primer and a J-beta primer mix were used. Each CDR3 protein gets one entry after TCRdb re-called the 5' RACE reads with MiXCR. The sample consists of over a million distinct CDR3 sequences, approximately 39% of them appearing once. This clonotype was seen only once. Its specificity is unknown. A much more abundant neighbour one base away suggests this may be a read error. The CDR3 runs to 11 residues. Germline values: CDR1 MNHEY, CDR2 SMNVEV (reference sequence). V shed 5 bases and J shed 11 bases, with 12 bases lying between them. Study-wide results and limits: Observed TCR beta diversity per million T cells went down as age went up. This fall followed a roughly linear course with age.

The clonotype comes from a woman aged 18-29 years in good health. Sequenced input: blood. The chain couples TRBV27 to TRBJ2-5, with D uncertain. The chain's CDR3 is CASSIGNEQYF. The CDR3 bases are TGTGCCAGCAGTATCGGCAATGAGCAGTACTTC.